The next 7 T cell receptor beta chains were all read from a single sample in a study of shared clonotypes between healthy human individuals. Measured with immunoSEQ multiplex PCR; TCRdb has only the in-frame clones, and not every one. Altogether some 2.3 million clones are present, approximately 95% being singletons, with the ten largest covering approximately 0.4%. The sequenced sample was naive CD4+ T cells from PBMCs. Subset: CD45RA+ positively selected. Receptors were obtained from a man aged 18 to 30 in good health. Some clones in this sample may be carry-over from other donors' samples.

The J gene is TRBJ2-2, the V gene TRBV12-5; 8 positions agree with TRBD1. Germline lookup yields CDR1 LGHNT and CDR2 FRNRAP. J was trimmed by 6 bases and V by 6 bases; bases with no gene match: 15. The CDR3 runs 17 residues. Here the CDR3 reads CASGPDRVRLGAGELFF. CDR3 in DNA: TGTGCTAGTGGACCGGACAGGGTTCGGCTGGGCGCCGGGGAGCTGTTTTTT.

Here the CDR3 reads CASSQNLLAGDLEQYF. In nucleotides, the CDR3 is TGTGCCAGCAGCCAAAATTTGCTAGCGGGAGATCTCGAGCAGTACTTC. The chain joins TRBV4-2 to TRBJ2-7, with 10 bases that match TRBD2. CDR3 size: 16 residues. Germline CDR1 and CDR2: LGHNA and YNFKEQ. With 2 bases clipped from V and 6 bases from J, the junction kept 10 bases outside the gene matches.

The chain couples TRBV4-2 to TRBJ1-6; D ambiguous. Germline V lookup: CDR1 LGHNA, CDR2 YNFKEQ. The CDR3 extends over 15 amino acids. Trimming took 1 base from V and 0 from J, leaving 4 bases between them. CDR3 protein: CASSQASSYNSPLHF. In nucleotides, the CDR3 is TGTGCCAGCAGCCAAGCGAGCTCCTATAATTCACCCCTCCACTTT.

V gene TRBV5-1 combines with J gene TRBJ2-5; 11 bases map to TRBD1. This CDR3 has 14 amino acids. Germline trimming cut 6 bases from V and 5 bases from J; bases unmatched to any gene: 6. Germline V gene data show CDR1 as SGHRS and CDR2 as YFSETQ. The CDR3 is CASMDRGRRETQYF. As DNA, the CDR3 is TGCGCCAGCATGGACAGGGGGCGCAGGGAGACCCAGTACTTC.

This clone was seen only once. The chain has TRBV18 and TRBJ2-7; the match to TRBD2 covers 11 bases. The CDR3 is 15 amino acids. The junction had 6 bases not matched to a gene; V was cut back by 6 bases and J by 2 bases. The germline V gene has CDR1 KGHSH and CDR2 LQKENI. CDR3 nucleotides: TGTGCCAGCTCGCCGGGACTAGCGGATACCTACGAGCAGTACTTC. Translated: CASSPGLADTYEQYF.

V is TRBV30 and J is TRBJ1-2; D uncertain. The germline V and J ends were trimmed by 0 bases and 6 bases, with 8 bases remaining between them. The CDR3 runs 12 residues. From germline, CDR1 is GTSNPN and CDR2 SVGIG (reference sequence). The CDR3, as DNA: TGTGCCTGGAGTGTGGGAGAGCATGGCTACACCTTC. It is translated as CAWSVGEHGYTF.

The chain combines TRBV10-3 with TRBJ2-1; a possible D gene is TRBD2 (6 bases). Trimming shortened V by 0 bases and J by 6 bases, and 12 bases separated the two germline ends. Germline CDR1 and CDR2: ENHRY and SYGVKD. This CDR3 has 15 residues. Written as DNA, the CDR3 is TGTGCCATCAGTGAGTCTAGGACGGGGGTCAATGAGCAGTTCTTC. It is translated as CAISESRTGVNEQFF.